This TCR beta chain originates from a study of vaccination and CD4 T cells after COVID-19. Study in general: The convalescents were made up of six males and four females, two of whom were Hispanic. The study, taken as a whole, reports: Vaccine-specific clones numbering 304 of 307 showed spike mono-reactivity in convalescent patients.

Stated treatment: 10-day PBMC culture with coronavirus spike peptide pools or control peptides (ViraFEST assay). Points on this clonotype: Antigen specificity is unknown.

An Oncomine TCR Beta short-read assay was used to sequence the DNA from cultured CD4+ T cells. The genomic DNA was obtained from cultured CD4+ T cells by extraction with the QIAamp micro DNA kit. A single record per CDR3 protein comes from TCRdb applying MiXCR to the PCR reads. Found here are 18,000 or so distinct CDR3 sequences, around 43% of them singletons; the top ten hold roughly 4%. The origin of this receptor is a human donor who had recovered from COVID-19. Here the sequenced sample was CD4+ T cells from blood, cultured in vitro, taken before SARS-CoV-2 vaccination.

CDR3 bases: TGTGCCAGCAGTTCCCCCGGGACAGATCAGCCCCAGCATTTT. The encoded protein is CASSSPGTDQPQHF. The genes are TRBV28 and TRBJ1-5; 7 bases map to TRBD1. The CDR3 spans 14 residues. Germline V CDR1 and CDR2: MDHEN, SYDVKM. The ends lost 4 bases at V and 5 bases at J; junction bases unmatched: 5.